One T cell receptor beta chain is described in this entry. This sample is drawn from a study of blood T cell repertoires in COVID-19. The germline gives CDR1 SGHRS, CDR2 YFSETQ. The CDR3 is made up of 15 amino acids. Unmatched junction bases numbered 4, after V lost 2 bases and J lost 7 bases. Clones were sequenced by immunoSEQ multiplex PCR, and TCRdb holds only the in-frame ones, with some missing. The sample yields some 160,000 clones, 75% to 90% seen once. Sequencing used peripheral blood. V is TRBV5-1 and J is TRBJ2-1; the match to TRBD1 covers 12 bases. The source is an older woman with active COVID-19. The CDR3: CASSFGDRGRNEQFF. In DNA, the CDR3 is TGCGCCAGCAGCTTTGGGGACAGGGGGCGAAATGAGCAGTTCTTC.